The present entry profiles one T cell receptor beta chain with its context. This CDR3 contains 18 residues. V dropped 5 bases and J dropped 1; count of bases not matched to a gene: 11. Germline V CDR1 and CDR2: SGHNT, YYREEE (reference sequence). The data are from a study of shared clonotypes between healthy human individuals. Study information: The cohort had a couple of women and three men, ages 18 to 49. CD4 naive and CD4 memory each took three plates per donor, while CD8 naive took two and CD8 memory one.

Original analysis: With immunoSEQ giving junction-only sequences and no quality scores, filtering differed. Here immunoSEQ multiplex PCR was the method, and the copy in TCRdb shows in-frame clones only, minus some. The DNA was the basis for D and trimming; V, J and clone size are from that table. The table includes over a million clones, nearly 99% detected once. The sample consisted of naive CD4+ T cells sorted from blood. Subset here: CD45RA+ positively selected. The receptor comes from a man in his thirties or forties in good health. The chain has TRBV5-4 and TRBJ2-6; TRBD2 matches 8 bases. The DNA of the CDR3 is TGTGCCAGCAGACAACCGGGACTAGGCCAGTCTGGGGCCAACGTCCTGACTTTC. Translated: CASRQPGLGQSGANVLTF.